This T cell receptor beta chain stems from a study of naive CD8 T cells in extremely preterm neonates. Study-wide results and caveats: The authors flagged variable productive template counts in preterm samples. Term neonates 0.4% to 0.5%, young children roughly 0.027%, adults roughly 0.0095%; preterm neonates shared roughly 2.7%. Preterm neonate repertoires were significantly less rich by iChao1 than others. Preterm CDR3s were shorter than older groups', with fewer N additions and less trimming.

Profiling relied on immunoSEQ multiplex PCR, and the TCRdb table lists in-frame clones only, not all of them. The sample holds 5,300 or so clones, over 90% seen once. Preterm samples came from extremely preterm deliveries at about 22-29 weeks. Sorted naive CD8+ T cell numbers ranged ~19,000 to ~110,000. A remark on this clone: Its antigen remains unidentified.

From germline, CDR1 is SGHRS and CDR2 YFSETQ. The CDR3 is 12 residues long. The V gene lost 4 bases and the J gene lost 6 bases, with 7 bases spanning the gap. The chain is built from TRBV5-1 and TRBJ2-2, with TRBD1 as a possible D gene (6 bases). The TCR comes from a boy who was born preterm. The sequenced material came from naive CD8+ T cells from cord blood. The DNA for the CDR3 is TGCGCCAGCAGCCACAGGGCCGGGGAGCTGTTTTTT. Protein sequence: CASSHRAGELFF.